Given below is one T cell receptor beta chain in context. Its target is not known. The trim removed 7 bases at V and 10 bases at J, leaving 15 bases unmatched. From germline, CDR1 is MNHEY and CDR2 SVGAGI. The CDR3 has 14 amino acids. This entry belongs to a study of long-term antiretroviral therapy in people with HIV. Assay version v3.0 of immunoSEQ was used, and it was run at survey level. Libraries were prepared by immunoSEQ multiplex PCR; TCRdb keeps only in-frame clonotypes and omits some of them. The repertoire holds some 20,000 clones, with about nine tenths as singletons. Study-wide points: Pre-ART clonal expansion yielded clones that dominated the repertoire at all time points. Blood, drawn from about 2004 to 2018, may reflect older ART regimens. After ART, diversity increased yet remained lower than transplant donor controls. Viral resistance, ART adherence and therapy changes all lacked available data.

The source is a woman aged 25 to 45 with HIV. The specimen was unsorted PBMCs, collected approximately 4.4 years before starting antiretroviral therapy. V and J are TRBV6-5 and TRBJ1-1; 7 bases align to TRBD1. As DNA, the CDR3 is TGTGCCAGCACCCACGGGGGACAGACGAAGGGAGCTTTCTTT. It yields the protein CASTHGGQTKGAFF.